These T cell receptor beta chains were read from a single sample in a study of shared clonotypes between healthy human individuals. The assay was immunoSEQ multiplex PCR, and TCRdb's table has in-frame clones only and misses some. This sample yields 2.3 million or so clones, of which approximately 93% are seen a single time; under 0.45% belongs to the top ten. Sequencing was performed on naive CD4+ T cells from PBMCs. The receptors shown here come from a man aged 18 to 29 in good health. Some clones in this sample may be carry-over from other donors' samples. CDR3s include the opening cysteine and the closing phenylalanine or tryptophan. The D gene is left open where the match is weak. Clone size is stated in some rows and not others, as once, few, many or a class when expanded.

d_gene	v_gene	abundance	j_gene	CDR3nt	CDR3aa
NA	TRBV27	once	TRBJ2-2	TGTGCCAGCAGTTTGATTACAGCATCCCGTGTCGGGGAGCTGTTTTTT	CASSLITASRVGELFF
NA	TRBV7-6	NA	TRBJ2-7	TGTGCCAGCAGCTTAGATCACGAGCAGTACTTC	CASSLDHEQYF
TRBD1	TRBV7-6	NA	TRBJ2-1	TGTGCCAGCAGCTTAGGAGACAGGGGGCGGTACAATGAGCAGTTCTTC	CASSLGDRGRYNEQFF
TRBD2	TRBV11-2	once	TRBJ2-7	TGTGCCAGCAGCTTCGGACGCCTAGCGGAAACCTACGAGCAGTACTTC	CASSFGRLAETYEQYF
TRBD1	TRBV7-7	NA	TRBJ1-3	TGTGCCAGCAGCCCGACAGGGAGTGGAAACACCATATATTTT	CASSPTGSGNTIYF
NA	TRBV4-3	NA	TRBJ2-7	TGCGCCAGCAGCCCATTTGGGGAGACGATCTACGAGCAGTACTTC	CASSPFGETIYEQYF
TRBD1	TRBV5-1	once	TRBJ2-7	TGCGCCAGCAGCTTGCCGGACAGGAGCTACGAGCAGTACTTC	CASSLPDRSYEQYF
TRBD1	TRBV5-6	NA	TRBJ2-7	TGTGCCAGCAGCAGTCCGGGACAGGGGGACGAGCAGTACTTC	CASSSPGQGDEQYF
TRBD1	TRBV6-6	NA	TRBJ1-5	TGTGCCACTGCAGGGGGCGTCAATCAGCCCCAGCATTTT	CATAGGVNQPQHF
TRBD1	TRBV30	NA	TRBJ1-4	TGTGCCTGGGAGACAGGGGCCGCAATATATGAAAAACTGTTTTTT	CAWETGAAIYEKLFF
TRBD2	TRBV15	NA	TRBJ2-7	TGTGCCACCAGCAGAGGGTTGAGGGACTATCTGTACTTC	CATSRGLRDYLYF
NA	TRBV21-1	NA	TRBJ1-4	TGTGCCAGCAGCAAACGGGGGAGTGAAAAACTGTTTTTT	CASSKRGSEKLFF
NA	TRBV30	NA	TRBJ1-4	TGTGCCTGGAGCCCCGTCGGGTGGTGGGGGCCAGAAAAACTGTTTTTT	CAWSPVGWWGPEKLFF
TRBD1	TRBV7-9	NA	TRBJ1-1	TGTGCCAGCAGCCCAGGACAGGGGGCCTCTCGAGCTTTCTTT	CASSPGQGASRAFF
TRBD2	TRBV7-3	NA	TRBJ2-5	TGTGCCAGCAGCTGGGGGACTAGCGGAGAGACCCAGTACTTC	CASSWGTSGETQYF
TRBD1	TRBV28	NA	TRBJ1-2	TGTGCCAGCAGCTCGGTCCCGGGACAGGGTAACTATGGCTACACCTTC	CASSSVPGQGNYGYTF
NA	TRBV6-4	NA	TRBJ2-7	TGTGCCAGCAGTGAAATGGAAGGGTCCGAGCAGTACTTC	CASSEMEGSEQYF
NA	TRBV28	NA	TRBJ2-7	TGTGCCAGCAGTTTACGGGTCGCGAGCTCCTACGAGCAGTACTTC	CASSLRVASSYEQYF
NA	TRBV5-1	NA	TRBJ2-3	TGCGCCAGCAGCTTGGGCAGCCTTCCAGATACGCAGTATTTT	CASSLGSLPDTQYF
NA	TRBV6-1	NA	TRBJ2-7	TGTGCCAGCAAAACGGGAGCACTCTACGAGCAGTACTTC	CASKTGALYEQYF
NA	TRBV29-1	NA	TRBJ2-7	TGCAGCGTTGAGGGCACCGAGCAGTACTTC	CSVEGTEQYF
TRBD1	TRBV11-2	NA	TRBJ1-2	TGTGCCAGCAGCTCACCTTCCCTGGCGGACAGGGGAATGTTTGGCTACACCTTC	CASSSPSLADRGMFGYTF
NA	TRBV5-1	NA	TRBJ2-7	TGCGCCAGCTCAGTCCTGGACAGAGCCTACGAGCAGTACTTC	CASSVLDRAYEQYF
TRBD2	TRBV5-1	NA	TRBJ2-2	TGCGCCAGCAGCTTTTATGGAGTAGCGGGAGAGGTTAGGCTGTTTTTT	CASSFYGVAGEVRLFF
NA	TRBV7-2	NA	TRBJ1-1	TGTGCCAGCAGCCAGCGGGGGGCTGCTGAAGCTTTCTTT	CASSQRGAAEAFF
NA	TRBV15	NA	TRBJ2-3	TGTGCCACCAGCAGAGATATGGCGAGATCAAGCACAGATACGCAGTATTTT	CATSRDMARSSTDTQYF
NA	TRBV6-4	NA	TRBJ2-5	TGTGCCAGCATAACCCGGCCTTCACGGGAGACCCAGTACTTC	CASITRPSRETQYF
TRBD1	TRBV29-1	NA	TRBJ2-3	TGCAGCGTTGAGACAGGGGATAGCACAGATACGCAGTATTTT	CSVETGDSTDTQYF
NA	TRBV18	NA	TRBJ2-2	TGTGCCAGCTCACCCTCTGGGTCAGGGTCGAACACCGGGGAGCTGTTTTTT	CASSPSGSGSNTGELFF
NA	TRBV6-5	NA	TRBJ2-2	TGTGCCAGCCAGTTGAACAGAAACACCGGGGAGCTGTTTTTT	CASQLNRNTGELFF
NA	TRBV18	NA	TRBJ1-5	TGTGCCAGCTCACCCTCGATGAGCAATCAGCCCCAGCATTTT	CASSPSMSNQPQHF
TRBD2	TRBV2	NA	TRBJ2-7	TGTGCCAGCAGTCGAAGCGGGAGGGCCGGGTACGAGCAGTACTTC	CASSRSGRAGYEQYF
TRBD1	TRBV6-1	few	TRBJ2-5	TGTGCCAGTGACAGGGAAGAGACCCAGTACTTC	CASDREETQYF
TRBD1	TRBV2	NA	TRBJ1-5	TGTGCCAGCAGGGCCCCCGGGACAGGAGCTCAGCCCCAGCATTTT	CASRAPGTGAQPQHF
TRBD2	TRBV28	NA	TRBJ2-7	TGTGCCAGCAAAACTCCGCCCGCGGGGGGGCACTACGAGCAGTACTTC	CASKTPPAGGHYEQYF
NA	TRBV10-3	NA	TRBJ1-5	TGTGCCATCAGGGAGGACGGCGGGGGGAGCAATCAGCCCCAGCATTTT	CAIREDGGGSNQPQHF
TRBD2	TRBV15	NA	TRBJ2-7	TGTGCCACCAGCTCAGGACTAGCGGGAGCCTACGAGCAGTACTTC	CATSSGLAGAYEQYF
TRBD2	TRBV9	NA	TRBJ2-3	TGTGCCAGCAGCGTAGGGGCGGGAGGGCCTAAAGATACGCAGTATTTT	CASSVGAGGPKDTQYF
NA	TRBV4-3	NA	TRBJ2-7	TGCGCCAGCAGCCTTTCTATGCGGAGGGACGAGCAGTACTTC	CASSLSMRRDEQYF